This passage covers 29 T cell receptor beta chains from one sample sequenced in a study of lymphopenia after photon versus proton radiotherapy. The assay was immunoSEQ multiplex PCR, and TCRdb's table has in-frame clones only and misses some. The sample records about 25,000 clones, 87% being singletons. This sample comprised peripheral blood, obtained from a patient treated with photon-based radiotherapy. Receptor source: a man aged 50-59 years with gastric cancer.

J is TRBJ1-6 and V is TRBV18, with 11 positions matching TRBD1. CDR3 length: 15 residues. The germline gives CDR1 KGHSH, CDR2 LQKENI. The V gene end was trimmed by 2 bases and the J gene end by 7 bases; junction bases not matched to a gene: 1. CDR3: CASSPGTGGNSPLHF. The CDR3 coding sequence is TGTGCCAGCTCACCAGGGACAGGGGGGAATTCACCCCTCCACTTT. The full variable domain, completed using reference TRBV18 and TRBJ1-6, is NAGVMQNPRHLVRRRGQEARLRCSPMKGHSHVYWYRQLPEEGLKFMVYLQKENIIDESGMPKERFSAEFPKEGPSILRIQQVVRGDSAAYFCASSPGTGGNSPLHFGNGTRLTVT.

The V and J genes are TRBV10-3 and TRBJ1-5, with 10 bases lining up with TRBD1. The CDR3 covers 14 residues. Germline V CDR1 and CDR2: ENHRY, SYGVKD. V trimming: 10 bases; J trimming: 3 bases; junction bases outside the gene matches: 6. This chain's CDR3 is CATRGTGDNQPQHF. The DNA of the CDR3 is TGTGCCACCCGCGGGACAGGGGACAATCAGCCCCAGCATTTT.

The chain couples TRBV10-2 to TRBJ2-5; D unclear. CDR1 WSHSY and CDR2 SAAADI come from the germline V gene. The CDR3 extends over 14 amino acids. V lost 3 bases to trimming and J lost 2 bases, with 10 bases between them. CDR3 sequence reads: CASSEAGTQETQYF. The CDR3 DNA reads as TGCGCCAGCAGTGAAGCCGGAACTCAAGAGACCCAGTACTTC.

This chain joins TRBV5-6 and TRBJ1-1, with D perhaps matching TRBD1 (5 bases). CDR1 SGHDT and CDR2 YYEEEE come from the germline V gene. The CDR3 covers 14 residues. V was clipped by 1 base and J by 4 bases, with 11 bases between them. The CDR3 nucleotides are TGTGCCAGCAGCTTGATCGACAGACTCACTGAAGCTTTCTTT. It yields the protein CASSLIDRLTEAFF.

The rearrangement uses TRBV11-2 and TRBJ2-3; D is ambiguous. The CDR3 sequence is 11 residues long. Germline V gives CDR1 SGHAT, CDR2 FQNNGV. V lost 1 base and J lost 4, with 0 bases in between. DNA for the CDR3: TGTGCCAGCAGCTTAGCAGATACGCAGTATTTT. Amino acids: CASSLADTQYF.

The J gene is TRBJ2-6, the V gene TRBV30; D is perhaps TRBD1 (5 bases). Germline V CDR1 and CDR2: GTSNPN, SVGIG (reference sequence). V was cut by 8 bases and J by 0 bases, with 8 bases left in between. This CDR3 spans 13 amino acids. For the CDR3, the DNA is TGTGCCGCCGACAGCTCTGGGGCCAACGTCCTGACTTTC. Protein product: CAADSSGANVLTF.

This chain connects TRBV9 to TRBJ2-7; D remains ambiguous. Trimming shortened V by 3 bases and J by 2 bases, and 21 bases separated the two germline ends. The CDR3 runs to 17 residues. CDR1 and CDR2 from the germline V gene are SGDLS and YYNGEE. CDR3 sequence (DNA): TGTGCCAGCAGCGATACCGGGCTCCCAAAGGTCACCTACGAGCAGTACTTC. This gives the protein CASSDTGLPKVTYEQYF.

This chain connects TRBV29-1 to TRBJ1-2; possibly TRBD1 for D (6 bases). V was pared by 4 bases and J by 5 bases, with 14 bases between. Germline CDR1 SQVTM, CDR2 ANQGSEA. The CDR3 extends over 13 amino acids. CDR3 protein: CSVGSGVSYGYTF. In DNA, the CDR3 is TGCAGCGTTGGGTCAGGGGTATCGTATGGCTACACCTTC.

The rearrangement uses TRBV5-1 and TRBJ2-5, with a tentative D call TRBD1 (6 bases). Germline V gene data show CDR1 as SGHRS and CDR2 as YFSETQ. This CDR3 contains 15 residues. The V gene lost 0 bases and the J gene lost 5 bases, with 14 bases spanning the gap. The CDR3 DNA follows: TGCGCCAGCAGCTTGGAGGGGGTAGCGAGGGAGACCCAGTACTTC. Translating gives CASSLEGVARETQYF.

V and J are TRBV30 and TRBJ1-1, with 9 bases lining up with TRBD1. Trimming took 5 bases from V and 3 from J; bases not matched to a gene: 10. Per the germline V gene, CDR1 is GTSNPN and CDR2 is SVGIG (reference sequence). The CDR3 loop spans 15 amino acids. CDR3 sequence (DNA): TGTGCCTGGTACAACTCGGGGACAGGGTACACTGAAGCTTTCTTT. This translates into CAWYNSGTGYTEAFF.

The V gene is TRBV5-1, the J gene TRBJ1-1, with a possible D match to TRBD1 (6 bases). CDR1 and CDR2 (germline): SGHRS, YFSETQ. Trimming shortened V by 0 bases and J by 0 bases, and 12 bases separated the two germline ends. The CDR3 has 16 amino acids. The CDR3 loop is CASSLVAGAMNTEAFF. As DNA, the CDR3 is TGCGCCAGCAGCTTGGTAGCAGGGGCTATGAACACTGAAGCTTTCTTT.

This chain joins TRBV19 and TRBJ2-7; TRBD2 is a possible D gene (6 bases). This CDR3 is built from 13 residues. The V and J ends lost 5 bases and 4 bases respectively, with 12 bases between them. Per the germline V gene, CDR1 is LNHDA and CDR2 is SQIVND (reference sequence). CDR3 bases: TGTGCCAGTAGTTACCCGGGAGCGTACGAGCAGTACTTC. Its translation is CASSYPGAYEQYF.

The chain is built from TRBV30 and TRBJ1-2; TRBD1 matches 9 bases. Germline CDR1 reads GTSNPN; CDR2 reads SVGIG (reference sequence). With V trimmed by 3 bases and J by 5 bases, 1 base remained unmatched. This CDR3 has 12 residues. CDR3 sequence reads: CAWRGQGYGYTF. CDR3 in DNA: TGTGCCTGGAGGGGACAGGGATATGGCTACACCTTC. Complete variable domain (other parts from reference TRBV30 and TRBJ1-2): SQTIHQWPATLVQPVGSPLSLECTVEGTSNPNLYWYRQAAGRGLQLLFYSVGIGQISSEVPQNLSASRPQDRQFILSSKKLLLSDSGFYLCAWRGQGYGYTFGSGTRLTVV.

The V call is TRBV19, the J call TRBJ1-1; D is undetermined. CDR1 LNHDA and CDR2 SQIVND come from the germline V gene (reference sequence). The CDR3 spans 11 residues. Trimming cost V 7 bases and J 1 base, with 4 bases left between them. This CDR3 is CASIRNTEAFF. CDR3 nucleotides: TGTGCCAGTATCCGGAACACTGAAGCTTTCTTT.

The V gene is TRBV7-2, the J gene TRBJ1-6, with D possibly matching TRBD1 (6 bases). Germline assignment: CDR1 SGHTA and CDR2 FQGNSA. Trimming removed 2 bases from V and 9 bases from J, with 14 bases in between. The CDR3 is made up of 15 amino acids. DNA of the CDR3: TGTGCCAGCAGCTTATTTGGGGGCTCTGGTTCACCCCTCCACTTT. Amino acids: CASSLFGGSGSPLHF.

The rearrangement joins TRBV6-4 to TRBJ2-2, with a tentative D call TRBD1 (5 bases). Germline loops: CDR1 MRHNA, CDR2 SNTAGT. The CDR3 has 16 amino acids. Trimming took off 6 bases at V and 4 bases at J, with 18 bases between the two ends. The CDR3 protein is CASSAVAGIGTGELFF. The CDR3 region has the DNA TGTGCCAGCAGCGCAGTGGCAGGGATAGGCACCGGGGAGCTGTTTTTT.

The DNA for the CDR3 is TGTGCCAGCAGTGAAGAGACTGGGGTTGAGCAGTACTTC. This gives the protein CASSEETGVEQYF. J is TRBJ2-7 and V is TRBV6-1; D remains unclear. V was pared by 1 base and J by 7 bases, with 11 bases between. Germline V CDR1 and CDR2: MNHNS, SASEGT. The CDR3 spans 13 residues.

The CDR3 region is CASSESGTGANVLTF. In nucleotides, the CDR3 is TGCGCCAGCAGTGAGTCGGGGACTGGGGCCAACGTCCTGACTTTC. The rearrangement uses TRBV10-1 and TRBJ2-6; D ambiguous. The germline V gene encodes CDR1 WNHNN and CDR2 SYGVQD (reference sequence). V lost 0 bases to trimming and J lost 2 bases, with 5 bases between them. The CDR3 is 15 residues long.

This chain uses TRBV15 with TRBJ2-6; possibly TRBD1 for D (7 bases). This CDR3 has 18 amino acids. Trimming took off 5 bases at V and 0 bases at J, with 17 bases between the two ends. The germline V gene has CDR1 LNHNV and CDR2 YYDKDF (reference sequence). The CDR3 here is CATSSDTQGGSGANVLTF. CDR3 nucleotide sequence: TGTGCCACCAGCTCCGACACTCAGGGGGGCTCTGGGGCCAACGTCCTGACTTTC.

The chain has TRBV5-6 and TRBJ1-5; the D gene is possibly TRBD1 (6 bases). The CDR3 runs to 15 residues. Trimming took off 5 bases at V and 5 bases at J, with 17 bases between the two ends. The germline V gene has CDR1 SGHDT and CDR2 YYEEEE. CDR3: CASRPIQGGHQPQHF. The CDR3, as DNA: TGTGCCAGCAGGCCAATACAGGGCGGGCATCAGCCCCAGCATTTT.

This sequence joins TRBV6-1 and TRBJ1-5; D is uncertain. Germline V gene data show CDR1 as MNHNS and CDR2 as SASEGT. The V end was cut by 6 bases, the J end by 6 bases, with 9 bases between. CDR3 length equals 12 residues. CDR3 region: CASSDGSQPQHF. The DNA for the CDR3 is TGTGCCAGCAGCGACGGGAGTCAGCCCCAGCATTTT.

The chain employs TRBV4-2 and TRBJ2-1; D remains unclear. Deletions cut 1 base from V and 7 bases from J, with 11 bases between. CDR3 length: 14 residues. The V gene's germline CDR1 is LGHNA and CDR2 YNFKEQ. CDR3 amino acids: CASSQGGSENEQFF. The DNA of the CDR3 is TGTGCCAGCAGCCAAGGCGGTTCGGAGAATGAGCAGTTCTTC.

The CDR3 DNA reads TGCGCCAGCAGCTTGGCCAGGGAAGAGACCCAGTACTTC. It encodes CASSLAREETQYF. This chain connects TRBV5-1 to TRBJ2-5; tentatively, D is TRBD1 (5 bases). V was pared by 0 bases and J by 3 bases, with 6 bases between. The CDR3 is 13 amino acids. Per the germline V gene, CDR1 is SGHRS and CDR2 is YFSETQ.

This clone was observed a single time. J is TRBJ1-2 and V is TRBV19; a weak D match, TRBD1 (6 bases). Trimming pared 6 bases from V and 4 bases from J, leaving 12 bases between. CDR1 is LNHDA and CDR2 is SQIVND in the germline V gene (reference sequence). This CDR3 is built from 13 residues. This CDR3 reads CASRTQGIYGYTF. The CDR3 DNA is TGTGCCAGTAGGACACAGGGTATCTATGGCTACACCTTC.

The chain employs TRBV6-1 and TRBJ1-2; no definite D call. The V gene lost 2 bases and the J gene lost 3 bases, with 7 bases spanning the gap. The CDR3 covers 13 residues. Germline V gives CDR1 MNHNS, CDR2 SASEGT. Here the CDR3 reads CASSETVYYGYTF. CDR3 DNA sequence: TGTGCCAGCAGTGAAACAGTTTACTATGGCTACACCTTC.

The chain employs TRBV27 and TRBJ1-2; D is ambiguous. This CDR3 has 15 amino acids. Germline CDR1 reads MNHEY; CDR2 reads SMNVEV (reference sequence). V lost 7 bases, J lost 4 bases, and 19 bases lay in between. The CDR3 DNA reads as TGTGCCAGCATTCCGAACTTCGGGAGCGGCTATGGCTACACCTTC. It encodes CASIPNFGSGYGYTF.

The CDR3 DNA sequence: TGTGCCAGCAGCTTGGACAGGGGGAACACTGAAGCTTTCTTT. This encodes CASSLDRGNTEAFF. J is TRBJ1-1 and V is TRBV5-8; the match to TRBD1 covers 7 bases. The CDR3 is made up of 14 amino acids. The V segment lost 0 bases and the J segment 1 base; nucleotides outside the gene matches: 0. Germline values: CDR1 SGHTS, CDR2 YDEGEE.

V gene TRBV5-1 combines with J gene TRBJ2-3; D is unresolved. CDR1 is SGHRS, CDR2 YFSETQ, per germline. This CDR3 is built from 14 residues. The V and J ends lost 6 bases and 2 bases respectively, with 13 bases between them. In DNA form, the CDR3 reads TGCGCCAGCACTTTGACGCCAAACACAGATACGCAGTATTTT. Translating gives CASTLTPNTDTQYF.

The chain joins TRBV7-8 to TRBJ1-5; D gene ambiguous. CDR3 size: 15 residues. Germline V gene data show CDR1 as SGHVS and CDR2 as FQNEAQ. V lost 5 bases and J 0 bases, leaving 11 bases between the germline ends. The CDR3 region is CASSQLGNSNQPQHF. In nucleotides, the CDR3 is TGTGCCAGCAGCCAACTAGGGAATAGCAATCAGCCCCAGCATTTT.